The rows below give T cell receptor beta chains drawn from one sample of a study of PD-1 blockade in mismatch repair-deficient tumors. Only in-frame clones appear in the TCRdb table, and some are missing; sequencing was by immunoSEQ multiplex PCR. The sample lists about 14,000 clones, under 90% occurring once. No cognate antigen is known for these TCRs. Sequences were derived from cells cultured in vitro, sampled from a patient treated with pembrolizumab. The receptors come from an adult with mismatch repair-deficient cancer. The CDR3 runs from the conserved cysteine through the conserved F or W. A D gene is named only where the DNA matches it firmly. The size of a clone is reported for some rows only, either as once, few or many, or as a class for expanded clones.

TGTGCCAGCAGTCCAGCTCGGGGCGTTGCCTACGAGCAGTACTTC,CASSPARGVAYEQYF,once,15,NA,TRBJ2-7,TRBV25-1
TGTGCCAGCAGCTTATCACCGGCGTCTATAGCTGAGACCCAGTACTTC,CASSLSPASIAETQYF,NA,16,NA,TRBJ2-5,TRBV11-2
TGTGCCAGCAGTTACTCATCCAGGTCCAATCAGCCCCAGCATTTT,CASSYSSRSNQPQHF,NA,15,NA,TRBJ1-5,TRBV6-5
TGTGCCAGCACGGACCCCGGGACTAGCCCCACAGATACGCAGTATTTT,CASTDPGTSPTDTQYF,NA,16,TRBD2,TRBJ2-3,TRBV4-2
TGTGCCAGCAGCTCAAGGGATAATTCACCCCTCCACTTT,CASSSRDNSPLHF,few,13,NA,TRBJ1-6,TRBV7-9
TGTGCCAGCAGTGAATTTGGCGGAGTGGGTAATGAGCAGTTCTTC,CASSEFGGVGNEQFF,NA,15,NA,TRBJ2-1,TRBV6-4
TGTGCCAGCAGTTTAAGAGGGAATTTATACAATGAGCAGTTCTTC,CASSLRGNLYNEQFF,NA,15,NA,TRBJ2-1,TRBV27
TGTGCCAGCAGTTACCTACAGGGCGGCGAGCAGTACTTC,CASSYLQGGEQYF,NA,13,NA,TRBJ2-7,TRBV6-6
TGTGCCAGCAGTGAAACAGGGGGGGGACTAAAGCAGTACTTC,CASSETGGGLKQYF,NA,14,NA,TRBJ2-7,TRBV6-1
TGCGCCAGCAGCCCAATTAAAGGGGGCGGTTTCACTGAAGCTTTCTTT,CASSPIKGGGFTEAFF,NA,16,TRBD1,TRBJ1-1,TRBV5-1
TGTGCCAGCAGCTTTGGACTAGCGAAACAAGAGACCCAGTACTTC,CASSFGLAKQETQYF,NA,15,TRBD2,TRBJ2-5,TRBV11-2
TGCAGCGTTGATAATTCCGGGGGTCCCGACTATGGCTACACCTTC,CSVDNSGGPDYGYTF,NA,15,NA,TRBJ1-2,TRBV29-1
TGCGCCAGCAGCCAAAGGGACAGGGGCACTGAGCAGTTCTTC,CASSQRDRGTEQFF,NA,14,TRBD1,TRBJ2-1,TRBV4-1
TGTGCCAGCAGTTTAGTCGATAGCAATCAGCCCCAGCATTTT,CASSLVDSNQPQHF,NA,14,NA,TRBJ1-5,TRBV28
TGTGCCAGCAGTCTGGGTCCTACTTCTAACTATGGCTACACCTTC,CASSLGPTSNYGYTF,once,15,NA,TRBJ1-2,TRBV28
TGTGCCAGCAGCATACAGGGCCTTCTTCTCTATGGCTACACCTTC,CASSIQGLLLYGYTF,NA,15,NA,TRBJ1-2,TRBV28
TGCGCCAGCAGCCTGAGACAGGGGTACACCGGGGAGCTGTTTTTT,CASSLRQGYTGELFF,NA,15,TRBD1,TRBJ2-2,TRBV5-1
TGCAGCGGCGGATGGACCCACGAGCAGTACTTC,CSGGWTHEQYF,NA,11,NA,TRBJ2-7,TRBV29-1
TGTGCCAGTAGTGGGTTGCCAAGGGCCGACCTGACTTTC,CASSGLPRADLTF,NA,13,NA,TRBJ2-6,TRBV19
TGTGCCAGCAGTTTCGGGACAGGGGCCTACGAGCAGTACTTC,CASSFGTGAYEQYF,few,14,TRBD1,TRBJ2-7,TRBV7-3
TGCAGCGTTGAGGAGGGATTCAATCAGCCCCAGCATTTT,CSVEEGFNQPQHF,NA,13,NA,TRBJ1-5,TRBV29-1
TGCAGCGTCCTCGGGCAAGGGGGCTGGGGCTACACCTTC,CSVLGQGGWGYTF,NA,13,TRBD1,TRBJ1-2,TRBV29-1
TGTGCCAGCTCACCACAAGTCCACAGCAGCTCCTACGAGCAGTACTTC,CASSPQVHSSSYEQYF,NA,16,NA,TRBJ2-7,TRBV18
TGTGCCAGCAGCTGGGGACAGGCAAACACTGAAGCTTTCTTT,CASSWGQANTEAFF,medium-sized,14,TRBD1,TRBJ1-1,TRBV7-9
TGTGCCAGCAAAGAGCGGGAGGGGGGATACAATGAGCAGTTCTTC,CASKEREGGYNEQFF,NA,15,TRBD2,TRBJ2-1,TRBV25-1
TGCGCCAGCAGCTTGGGGTTTGGGACTGAAGCTTTCTTT,CASSLGFGTEAFF,once,13,NA,TRBJ1-1,TRBV5-1
TGTGCCAGCAGCCCGGGCTTAGGACAGACCGGGGAGCTGTTTTTT,CASSPGLGQTGELFF,NA,15,NA,TRBJ2-2,TRBV28
TGTGCCAGCAGCTTAGGGAGGGCTAGCGGGGATCAAGAGACCCAGTACTTC,CASSLGRASGDQETQYF,NA,17,TRBD2,TRBJ2-5,TRBV11-2
TGTGCCAGCAGTTCCAGGGATAGCGGCTACGAGCAGTACTTC,CASSSRDSGYEQYF,NA,14,NA,TRBJ2-7,TRBV2